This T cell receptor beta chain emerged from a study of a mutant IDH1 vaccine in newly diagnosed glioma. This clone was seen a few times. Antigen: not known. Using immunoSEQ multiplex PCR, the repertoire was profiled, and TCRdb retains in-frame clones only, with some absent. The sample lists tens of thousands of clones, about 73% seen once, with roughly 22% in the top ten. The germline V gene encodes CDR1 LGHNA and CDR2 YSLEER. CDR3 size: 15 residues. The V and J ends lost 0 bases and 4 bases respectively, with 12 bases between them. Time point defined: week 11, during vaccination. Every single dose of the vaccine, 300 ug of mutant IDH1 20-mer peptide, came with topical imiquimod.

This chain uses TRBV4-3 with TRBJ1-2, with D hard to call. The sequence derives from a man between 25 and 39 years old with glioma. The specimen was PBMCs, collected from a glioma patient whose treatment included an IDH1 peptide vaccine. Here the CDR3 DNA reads TGCGCCAGCAGCCAAGATTACTCCCTAATCTATGGCTACACCTTC. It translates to CASSQDYSLIYGYTF.